Following are 19 T cell receptor beta chains from one sample sequenced in a study of human T cells and chemical hapten exposure. TCRdb ran MiXCR on the RACE reads and lists one entry per CDR3 protein. Here the sample spans about 42,000 distinct CDR3 sequences, 8% to 9.5% being singletons. Time point given: patch test 2, 6 weeks after DPC sensitization. Treatment defined: therapeutic diphenylcyclopropenone sensitization with weekly scalp DPC. The sample here was whole blood, taken in connection with sensitization to the hapten diphenylcyclopropenone (DPC). These TCRs come from a middle-aged woman with alopecia areata. Some clones in this sample may be carry-over from other donors' samples.

This clonotype was recorded many times. V gene TRBV7-3 combines with J gene TRBJ1-1, with a possible D match to TRBD1 (5 bases). Germline lookup yields CDR1 SGHTA and CDR2 FQGTGA. V dropped 5 bases and J dropped 1 base, with 14 bases sitting between them. The length of the CDR3 is 15 residues. The CDR3 DNA reads TGTGCCAGCAGCCGCGGGGCTGGGGGGAACACTGAAGCTTTCTTT. This gives the protein CASSRGAGGNTEAFF.

In this sample, this clonotype turned up once. A much more abundant neighbour one base away suggests this may be a read error. This chain uses TRBV4-2 with TRBJ1-4, with 9 bases identical to TRBD1. This CDR3 comprises 15 residues. CDR1 LGHNA and CDR2 YNFKEQ come from the germline V gene. CDR3 nucleotides: TGTGCCAGCAGCACCCCGGGACAGGGTGGGGAAAAACTGATTTTT. Translating it yields CASSTPGQGGEKLIF.

This clonotype was seen at least ten times. The chain has TRBV7-9 and TRBJ1-3, with TRBD1 as a possible D gene (6 bases). Germline assignment: CDR1 SEHNR and CDR2 FQNEAQ (reference sequence). The CDR3 spans 15 residues. V dropped 6 bases and J dropped 4 bases, with 16 bases sitting between them. This CDR3 is CASSFDRSGGNTIYF. The CDR3 DNA sequence: TGTGCCAGCAGTTTCGACAGGTCGGGAGGAAACACCATATATTTT.

The sample holds many counts of this clonotype. This chain joins TRBV29-1 and TRBJ1-1; the match to TRBD1 covers 8 bases. V was pared by 7 bases and J by 2 bases, with 6 bases of the junction left unmatched. This CDR3 is 13 amino acids long. The germline V gene encodes CDR1 SQVTM and CDR2 ANQGSEA. CDR3: CSARDRPNTEAFF. CDR3 DNA sequence: TGCAGCGCCAGGGACAGGCCAAACACTGAAGCTTTCTTT.

In its sample, this clonotype was seen many times. This chain uses TRBV7-3 with TRBJ1-6; D may be TRBD1 (5 bases). CDR3 size: 14 residues. Trimming took 5 bases from V and 7 from J, leaving 12 bases between them. Germline CDR1 SGHTA, CDR2 FQGTGA. CDR3 coding DNA: TGTGCCAGCAGCGCCGACAGCTACAATTCACCCCTCCACTTT. Translated: CASSADSYNSPLHF.

This clonotype has ten or more counts. This chain links TRBV5-1 with TRBJ1-6; D gene uncertain. Trimming took off 4 bases at V and 6 bases at J, with 17 bases between the two ends. Germline CDR1 is SGHRS and CDR2 is YFSETQ. This CDR3 is built from 16 residues. CDR3 coding DNA: TGCGCCAGCAGCCTCCTCTGGGGTCGTGGTAATTCACCCCTCCACTTT. It is translated as CASSLLWGRGNSPLHF.

Only a few counts were recorded for this clonotype. This chain uses TRBV20-1 with TRBJ1-2; unclear D gene. V dropped 7 bases and J dropped 6 bases, with 21 bases sitting between them. The germline V gene has CDR1 DFQATT and CDR2 SNEGSKA (reference sequence). CDR3 size: 14 residues. The CDR3 coding sequence is TGCAGTGGGATAAGGCCCGGGGAGATTGATGGCTACACCTTC. This gives the protein CSGIRPGEIDGYTF.

The chain recombines TRBV4-1 with TRBJ1-5; 8 bases fit TRBD1. This CDR3 spans 17 amino acids. Per the germline V gene, CDR1 is MGHRA and CDR2 is YSYEKL. Germline trimming cut 1 base from V and 5 bases from J; bases unmatched to any gene: 10. CDR3 amino acids: CASSQVDVGTGHQPQHF. The CDR3 nucleotides read TGCGCCAGCAGCCAAGTGGACGTGGGGACAGGCCATCAGCCCCAGCATTTT.

This clonotype was seen a few times. The chain employs TRBV6-1 and TRBJ2-3, with 7 bases identical to TRBD2. Trimming at V came to 3 bases and at J to 7 bases, leaving 10 bases not matched to a gene. Germline V gene lookup returns CDR1 MNHNS and CDR2 SASEGT. The CDR3 is made up of 15 amino acids. For the CDR3, the DNA is TGTGCCAGCAGTGAGTCAAGCGGGGTACAATATACGCAGTATTTT. Translating it yields CASSESSGVQYTQYF.

This clonotype was counted ten times or more. The chain combines TRBV7-6 with TRBJ1-2; 9 bases are shared with TRBD1. The CDR3 is made up of 16 amino acids. Germline assignment: CDR1 SGHVS and CDR2 FNYEAQ. V shed 2 bases, J shed 0 bases, and the junction held 4 bases outside the gene matches. The CDR3 sequence: CASSLSRDRANYGYTF. CDR3 sequence (DNA): TGTGCCAGCAGCTTATCGCGGGACAGGGCTAACTATGGCTACACCTTC.

In this sample, this clonotype turned up many times. This chain connects TRBV18 to TRBJ1-1; D uncertain. Looked up from germline, CDR1 is KGHSH and CDR2 is LQKENI. This CDR3 comprises 15 residues. V lost 2 bases and J lost 0, with 10 bases in between. CDR3 sequence reads: CASSPVTILNTEAFF. CDR3 coding DNA: TGTGCCAGCTCACCAGTAACTATCTTGAACACTGAAGCTTTCTTT. The whole variable domain, filled in from reference TRBV18 and TRBJ1-1, reads NAGVMQNPRHLVRRRGQEARLRCSPMKGHSHVYWYRQLPEEGLKFMVYLQKENIIDESGMPKERFSAEFPKEGPSILRIQQVVRGDSAAYFCASSPVTILNTEAFFGQGTRLTVV.

The table lists this clonotype with many counts. The chain has TRBV20-1 and TRBJ2-1; D gene uncertain. The germline gives CDR1 DFQATT, CDR2 SNEGSKA (reference sequence). V was trimmed by 4 bases and J by 6 bases, leaving 4 bases between them. This CDR3 has 10 amino acids. CDR3 in DNA: TGCAGTGCTACTCCCAATGAGCAGTTCTTC. Residues: CSATPNEQFF.

The gene calls are TRBV20-1 and TRBJ2-1, with D maybe TRBD2 (5 bases). The length of the CDR3 is 11 residues. Germline V gives CDR1 DFQATT, CDR2 SNEGSKA (reference sequence). The CDR3 spells CSSARGSQQFF. CDR3 DNA sequence: TGCAGCAGTGCTAGAGGGTCCCAGCAGTTCTTC.

This clonotype was detected many times. The J gene is TRBJ1-4, the V gene TRBV28; D unclear. Germline V gives CDR1 MDHEN, CDR2 SYDVKM. Trimming pared 7 bases from V and 3 bases from J, leaving 9 bases between. There are 13 residues in the CDR3. The CDR3 DNA is TGTGCCAGCACCATTGGGGCTAATGAAAAACTGTTTTTT. Translating gives CASTIGANEKLFF.

This clonotype was seen repeatedly, ten times or more. The rearrangement joins TRBV28 to TRBJ2-5; 11 positions agree with TRBD2. Germline CDR1 MDHEN, CDR2 SYDVKM. The CDR3 totals 15 residues. V shed 3 bases, J shed 10 bases, and the junction held 10 bases outside the gene matches. CDR3 coding DNA: TGTGCCAGCAGTTTCCAGGATAGGGGACTAGCGGTCCAGTACTTC. As protein: CASSFQDRGLAVQYF.

This clonotype was observed a few times. The rearrangement joins TRBV28 to TRBJ2-2; TRBD1 might be the D (5 bases). CDR1 is MDHEN, CDR2 SYDVKM, per germline. Deletions cut 5 bases from V and 4 bases from J, with 14 bases between. The CDR3 is 15 amino acids. The CDR3 spells CASSTRVGVTGELFF. The CDR3 nucleotides read TGTGCCAGCAGTACCAGGGTCGGTGTCACCGGGGAGCTGTTTTTT. The variable domain in full, with the rest retrieved from reference TRBV28 and TRBJ2-2, is DVKVTQSSRYLVKRTGEKVFLECVQDMDHENMFWYRQDPGLGLRLIYFSYDVKMKEKGDIPEGYSVSREKKERFSLILESASTNQTSMYLCASSTRVGVTGELFFGEGSRLTVL.

This clonotype was counted ten times or more. The chain combines TRBV28 with TRBJ2-5; no reliable D call. Germline CDR1 is MDHEN and CDR2 is SYDVKM. The V end was cut by 4 bases, the J end by 2 bases, with 14 bases between. The length of the CDR3 is 15 residues. CDR3 in amino acids: CASSSTEEGQETQYF. In DNA, the CDR3 is TGTGCCAGCAGTTCGACGGAAGAAGGACAAGAGACCCAGTACTTC.

Many counts were recorded for this clonotype. The chain combines TRBV19 with TRBJ2-4; 7 nucleotides agree with TRBD1. Germline CDR1 reads LNHDA; CDR2 reads SQIVND (reference sequence). With V trimmed by 3 bases and J by 0 bases, 2 bases remained unmatched. CDR3 length: 15 residues. In nucleotides, the CDR3 is TGTGCCAGTAGTATCAACAGGGGAGCCAAAAACATTCAGTACTTC. Translating gives CASSINRGAKNIQYF.

This clonotype was seen many times. The gene calls are TRBV18 and TRBJ1-1; D gene uncertain. V was clipped by 0 bases and J by 0 bases, with 11 bases between them. The CDR3 extends over 16 amino acids. CDR1 and CDR2 from the germline V gene are KGHSH and LQKENI. The CDR3 nucleotides read TGTGCCAGCTCACCACCGGGGAACAGCATGAACACTGAAGCTTTCTTT. It encodes CASSPPGNSMNTEAFF.